The clone carrying this T cell receptor (beta chain) has at least ten counts. The antigen remains undetermined. The data belong to a study of T cells in Graves' hyperthyroidism and ophthalmopathy. Sampled blood dates from first hyperthyroidism diagnosis, and it precedes any ophthalmopathy symptoms. PBMCs stemmed from around 10 ml fresh peripheral blood. Overall study findings and caveats: Most thyroid-expanded clonotypes above 0.001 were also found in blood.

Germline V gene data show CDR1 as SNHLY and CDR2 as FYNNEI. Trimming removed 8 bases from V and 2 bases from J, with 7 bases in between. This CDR3 is built from 11 residues. TCR beta CDR3 region amplification was performed from RNA transcripts. The HTBI primer set served for first-round RT-PCR of the TCR CDR3. Each CDR3 protein gets one entry after TCRdb re-called the multiplex PCR reads with MiXCR. The repertoire consists of around 700,000 distinct CDR3 sequences, with 18% occurring once and the leading ten covering about a sixth. The rearrangement joins TRBV2 to TRBJ2-7, with unresolved D. The TCR was taken from a woman between 50 and 59 years old with Graves' hyperthyroidism that later progressed to Graves' ophthalmopathy. Specimen: blood. The CDR3 spells CASRQTYEQYF. In DNA form, the CDR3 reads TGTGCCAGCCGTCAAACCTACGAGCAGTACTTC. Variable domain in full (rest from reference TRBV2 and TRBJ2-7): EPEVTQTPSHQVTQMGQEVILRCVPISNHLYFYWYRQILGQKVEFLVSFYNNEISEKSEIFDDQFSVERPDGSNFTLKIRSTKLEDSAMYFCASRQTYEQYFGPGTRLTVT.